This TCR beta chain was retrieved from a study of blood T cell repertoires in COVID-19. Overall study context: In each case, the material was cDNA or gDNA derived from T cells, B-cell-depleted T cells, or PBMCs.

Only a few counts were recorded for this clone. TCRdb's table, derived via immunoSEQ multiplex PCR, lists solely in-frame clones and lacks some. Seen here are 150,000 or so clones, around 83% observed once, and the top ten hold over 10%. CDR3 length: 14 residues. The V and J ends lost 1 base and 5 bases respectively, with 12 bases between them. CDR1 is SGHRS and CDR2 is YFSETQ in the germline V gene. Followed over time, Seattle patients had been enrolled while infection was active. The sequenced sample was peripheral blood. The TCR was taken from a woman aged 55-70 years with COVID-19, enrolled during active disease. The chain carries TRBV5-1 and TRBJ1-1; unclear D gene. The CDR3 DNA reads TGCGCCAGCAGCTTGCTCCCACCCACTACTGAAGCTTTCTTT. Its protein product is CASSLLPPTTEAFF. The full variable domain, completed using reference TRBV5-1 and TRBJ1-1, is KAGVTQTPRYLIKTRGQQVTLSCSPISGHRSVSWYQQTPGQGLQFLFEYFSETQRNKGNFPGRFSGRQFSNSRSEMNVSTLELGDSALYLCASSLLPPTTEAFFGQGTRLTVV.